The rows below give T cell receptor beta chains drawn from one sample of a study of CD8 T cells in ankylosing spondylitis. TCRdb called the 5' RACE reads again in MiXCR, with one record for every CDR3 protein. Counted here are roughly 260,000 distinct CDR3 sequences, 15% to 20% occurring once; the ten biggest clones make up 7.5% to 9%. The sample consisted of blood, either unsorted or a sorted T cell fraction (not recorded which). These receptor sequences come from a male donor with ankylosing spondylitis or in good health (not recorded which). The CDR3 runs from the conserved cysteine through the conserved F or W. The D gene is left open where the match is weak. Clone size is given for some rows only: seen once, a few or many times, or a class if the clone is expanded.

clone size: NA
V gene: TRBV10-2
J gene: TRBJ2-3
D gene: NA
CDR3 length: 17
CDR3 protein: CASLFPNGRTSTDTQYF
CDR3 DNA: TGCGCCAGCCTCTTCCCAAACGGACGGACTAGCACAGATACGCAGTATTTT

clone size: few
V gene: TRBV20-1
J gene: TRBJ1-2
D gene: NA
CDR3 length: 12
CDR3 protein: CSARDEGYGYTF
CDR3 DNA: TGCAGTGCTAGAGATGAAGGATACGGCTACACCTTC

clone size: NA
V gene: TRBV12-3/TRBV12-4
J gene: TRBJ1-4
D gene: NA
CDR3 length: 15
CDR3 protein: CVSSPLGAVNEKLFF
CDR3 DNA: TGTGTCAGCAGTCCCCTTGGAGCTGTTAATGAAAAACTGTTTTTT

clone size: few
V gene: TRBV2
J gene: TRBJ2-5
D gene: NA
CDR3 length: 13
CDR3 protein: CASGAGMGETQYF
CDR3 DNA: TGTGCCAGCGGGGCAGGGATGGGTGAGACCCAGTACTTC

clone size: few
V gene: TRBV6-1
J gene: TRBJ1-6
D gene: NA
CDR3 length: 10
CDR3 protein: CASDREGLVF
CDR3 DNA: TGTGCCAGCGATCGAGAGGGACTCGTTTTT

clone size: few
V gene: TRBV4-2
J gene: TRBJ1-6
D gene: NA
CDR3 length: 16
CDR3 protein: CASSQDPDSLNSPLHF
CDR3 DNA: TGTGCCAGCAGCCAAGATCCGGACAGCCTGAATTCACCCCTCCACTTT

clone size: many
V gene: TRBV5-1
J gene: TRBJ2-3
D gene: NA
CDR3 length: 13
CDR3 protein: CASSLDGQHTQYF
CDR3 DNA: TGCGCCAGCAGCTTGGATGGTCAGCATACGCAGTATTTT

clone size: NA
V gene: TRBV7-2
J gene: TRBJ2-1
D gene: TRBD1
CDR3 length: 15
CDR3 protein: CASSHTQGSYNEQFF
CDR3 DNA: TGTGCCAGCAGCCACACACAGGGGTCCTACAATGAGCAGTTCTTC

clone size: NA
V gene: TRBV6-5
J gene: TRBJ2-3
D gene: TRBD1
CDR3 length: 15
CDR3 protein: CASSLYRGSTDTQYF
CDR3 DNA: TGTGCCAGCAGTTTATACAGGGGGTCGACAGATACGCAGTATTTT

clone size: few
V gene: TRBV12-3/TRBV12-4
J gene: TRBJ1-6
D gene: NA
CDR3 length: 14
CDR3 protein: CASSFVLFNSPLHF
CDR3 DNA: TGTGCCAGCAGTTTCGTCCTGTTTAATTCACCCCTCCACTTT

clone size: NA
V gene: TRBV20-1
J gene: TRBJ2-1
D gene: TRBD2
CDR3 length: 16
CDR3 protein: CSASAATSAKYNEQFF
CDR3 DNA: TGCAGTGCTAGCGCTGCTACTAGCGCCAAATACAATGAGCAGTTCTTC

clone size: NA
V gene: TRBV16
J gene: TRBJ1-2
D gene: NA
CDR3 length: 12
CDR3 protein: CASSHPLYGYTF
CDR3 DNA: TGTGCCAGCAGCCACCCTTTATATGGCTACACCTTC

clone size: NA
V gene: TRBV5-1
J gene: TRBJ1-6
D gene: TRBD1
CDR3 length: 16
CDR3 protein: CASSLVSGQENSPLHF
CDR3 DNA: TGCGCCAGCAGCTTGGTATCGGGACAGGAGAATTCACCCCTCCACTTT

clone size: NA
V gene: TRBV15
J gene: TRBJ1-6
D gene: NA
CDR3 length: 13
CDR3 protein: CASGVGYNSPLHF
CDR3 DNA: TGTGCCTCCGGGGTGGGATACAATTCACCCCTCCACTTT

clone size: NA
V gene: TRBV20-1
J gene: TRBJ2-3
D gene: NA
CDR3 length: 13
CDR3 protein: CSATRGSTDTQYF
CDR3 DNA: TGCAGTGCTACCAGGGGTAGCACAGATACGCAGTATTTT

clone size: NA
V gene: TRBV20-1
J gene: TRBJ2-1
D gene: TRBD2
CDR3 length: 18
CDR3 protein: CSARDPGTSGRGYNEQFF
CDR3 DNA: TGCAGTGCTAGAGATCCCGGGACTAGCGGGAGGGGGTACAATGAGCAGTTCTTC

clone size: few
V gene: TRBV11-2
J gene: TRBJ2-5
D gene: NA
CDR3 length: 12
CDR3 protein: CASDGVAETQYF
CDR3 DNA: TGTGCCAGCGATGGGGTAGCCGAGACCCAGTACTTC

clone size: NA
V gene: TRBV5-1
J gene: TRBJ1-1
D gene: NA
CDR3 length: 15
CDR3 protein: CASSLGGGWYTEAFF
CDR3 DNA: TGCGCCAGCAGCTTGGGGGGCGGATGGTACACTGAAGCTTTCTTT

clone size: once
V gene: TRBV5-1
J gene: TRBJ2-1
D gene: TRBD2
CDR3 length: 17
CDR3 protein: CASTLELAGGPGNEQFF
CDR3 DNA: TGCGCCAGCACCTTGGAACTAGCGGGGGGGCCGGGCAATGAGCAGTTCTTC

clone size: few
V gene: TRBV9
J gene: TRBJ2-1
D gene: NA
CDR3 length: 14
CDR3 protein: CASSGQVGSDEQFF
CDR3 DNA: TGTGCCAGCAGCGGCCAGGTTGGTTCGGATGAGCAGTTCTTC

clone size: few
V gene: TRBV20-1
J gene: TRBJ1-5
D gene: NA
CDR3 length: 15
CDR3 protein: CSAPIGLGRDQPQHF
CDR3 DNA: TGCAGTGCTCCTATAGGTCTTGGGCGGGATCAGCCCCAGCATTTT

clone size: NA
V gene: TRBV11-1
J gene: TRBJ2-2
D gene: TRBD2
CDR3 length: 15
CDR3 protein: CATAPRGGVTGELFF
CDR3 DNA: TGTGCCACCGCCCCCCGGGGGGGCGTCACCGGGGAGCTGTTTTTT

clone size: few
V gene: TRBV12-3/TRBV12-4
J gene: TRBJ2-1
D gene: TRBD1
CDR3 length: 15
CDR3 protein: CASSFRTGVVYEQFF
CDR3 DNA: TGTGCCAGCAGTTTCCGGACAGGGGTGGTTTATGAGCAGTTCTTC

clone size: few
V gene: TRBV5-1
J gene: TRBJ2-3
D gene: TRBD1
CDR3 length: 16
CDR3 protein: CASSLGQGAVTDTQYF
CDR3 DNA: TGCGCCAGCAGCCTGGGACAGGGTGCGGTGACAGATACGCAGTATTTT

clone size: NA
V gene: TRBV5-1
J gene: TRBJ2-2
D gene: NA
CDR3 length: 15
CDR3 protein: CASSLEGQLTGELFF
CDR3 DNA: TGCGCCAGCAGCTTGGAAGGACAGTTAACCGGGGAGCTGTTTTTT

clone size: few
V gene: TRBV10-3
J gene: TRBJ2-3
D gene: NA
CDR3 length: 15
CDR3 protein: CAISGRRGSTDTQYF
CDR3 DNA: TGTGCCATCAGCGGACGACGGGGAAGCACAGATACGCAGTATTTT

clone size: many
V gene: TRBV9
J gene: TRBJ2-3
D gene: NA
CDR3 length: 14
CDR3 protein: CASSDKRGTDTQYF
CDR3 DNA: TGTGCCAGCAGCGACAAGCGGGGCACAGATACGCAGTATTTT

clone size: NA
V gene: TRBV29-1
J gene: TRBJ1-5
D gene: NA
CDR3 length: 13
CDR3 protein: CSVGYRPGEPQHF
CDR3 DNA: TGCAGCGTCGGTTATAGGCCGGGGGAGCCCCAGCATTTT

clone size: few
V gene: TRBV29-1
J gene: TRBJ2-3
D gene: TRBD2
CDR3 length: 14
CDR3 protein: CSVSNSGGRDTQYF
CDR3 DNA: TGCAGCGTTTCGAATAGCGGGGGCAGGGATACGCAGTATTTT

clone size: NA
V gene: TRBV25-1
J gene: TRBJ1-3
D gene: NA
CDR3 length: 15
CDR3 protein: CASHSGQDSGNTIYF
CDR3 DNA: TGTGCCAGCCATTCGGGGCAGGACTCTGGAAACACCATATATTTT

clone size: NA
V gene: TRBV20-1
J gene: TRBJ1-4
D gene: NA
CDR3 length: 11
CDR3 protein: CSASNGEKLFF
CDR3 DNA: TGCAGTGCCTCGAACGGGGAAAAACTGTTTTTT

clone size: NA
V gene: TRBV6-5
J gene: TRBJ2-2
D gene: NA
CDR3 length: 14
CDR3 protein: CASSYSKGAGELFF
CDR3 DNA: TGTGCCAGCAGTTACTCGAAAGGGGCCGGGGAGCTGTTTTTT

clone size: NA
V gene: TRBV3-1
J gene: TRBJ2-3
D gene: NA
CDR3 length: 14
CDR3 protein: CASSPRDGADTQYF
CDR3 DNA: TGTGCCAGCAGCCCCAGGGACGGGGCAGATACGCAGTATTTT

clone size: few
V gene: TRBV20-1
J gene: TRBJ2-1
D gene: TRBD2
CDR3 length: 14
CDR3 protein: CSAEAAAGVAEQFF
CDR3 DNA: TGCAGTGCCGAAGCGGCCGCGGGAGTAGCTGAGCAGTTCTTC

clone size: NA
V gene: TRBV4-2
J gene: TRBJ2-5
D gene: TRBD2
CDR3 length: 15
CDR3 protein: CASRPRGEGEETQYF
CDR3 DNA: TGTGCCAGCAGACCGCGGGGGGAGGGGGAAGAGACCCAGTACTTC

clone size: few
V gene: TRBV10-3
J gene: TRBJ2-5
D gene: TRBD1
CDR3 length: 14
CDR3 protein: CAIRDRQGYGTQYF
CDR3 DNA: TGTGCCATCAGGGACAGGCAAGGGTATGGGACCCAGTACTTC

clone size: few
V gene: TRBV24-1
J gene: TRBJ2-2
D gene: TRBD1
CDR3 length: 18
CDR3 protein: CATSDRDRGLGNTGELFF
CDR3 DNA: TGTGCCACCAGTGACAGGGACAGGGGGCTGGGGAACACCGGGGAGCTGTTTTTT

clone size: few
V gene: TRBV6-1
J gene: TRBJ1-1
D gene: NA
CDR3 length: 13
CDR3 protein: CASTPGRSTEAFF
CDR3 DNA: TGTGCCAGCACCCCAGGGAGGAGCACTGAAGCTTTCTTT

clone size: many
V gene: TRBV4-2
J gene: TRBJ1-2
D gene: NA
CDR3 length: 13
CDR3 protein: CASSQPQGWGYTF
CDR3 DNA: TGTGCCAGCAGCCAACCACAGGGTTGGGGCTACACCTTC

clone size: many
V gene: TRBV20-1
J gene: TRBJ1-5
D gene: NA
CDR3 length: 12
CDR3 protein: CSGAGSNQPQHF
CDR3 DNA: TGCAGTGGAGCAGGGAGCAATCAGCCCCAGCATTTT

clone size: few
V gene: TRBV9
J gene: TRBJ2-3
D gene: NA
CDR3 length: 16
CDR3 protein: CASSRGQGSSTDTQYF
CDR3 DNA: TGTGCCAGCAGTCGGGGGCAGGGCTCTAGCACAGATACGCAGTATTTT

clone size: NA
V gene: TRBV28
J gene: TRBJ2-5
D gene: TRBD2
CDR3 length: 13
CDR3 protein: CASNAGGWGTQYF
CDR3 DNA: TGTGCCAGCAATGCGGGGGGGTGGGGGACCCAGTACTTC

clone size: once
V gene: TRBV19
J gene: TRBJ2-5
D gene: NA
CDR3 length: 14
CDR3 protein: CASSKGLGRETQYF
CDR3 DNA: TGTGCCAGTAGTAAGGGGCTAGGGCGAGAGACCCAGTACTTC

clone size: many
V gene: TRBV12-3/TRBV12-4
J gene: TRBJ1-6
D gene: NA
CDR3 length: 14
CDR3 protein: CASSLNGLDSPLHF
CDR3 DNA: TGTGCCAGCAGTTTGAACGGGCTTGATTCACCCCTCCACTTT

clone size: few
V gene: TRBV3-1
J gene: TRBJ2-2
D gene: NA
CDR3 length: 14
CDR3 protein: CASSQAVGTGELFF
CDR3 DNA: TGTGCCAGCAGCCAAGCGGTTGGGACCGGGGAGCTGTTTTTT

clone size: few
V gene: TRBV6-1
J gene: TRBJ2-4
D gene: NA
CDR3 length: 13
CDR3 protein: CASSEGVGNIQYF
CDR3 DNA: TGTGCCAGCAGTGAAGGTGTGGGTAACATTCAGTACTTC

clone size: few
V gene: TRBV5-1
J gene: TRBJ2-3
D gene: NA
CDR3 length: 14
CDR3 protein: CASSLGQGPNTQYF
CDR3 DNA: TGCGCCAGCAGCCTGGGCCAAGGGCCAAATACGCAGTATTTT

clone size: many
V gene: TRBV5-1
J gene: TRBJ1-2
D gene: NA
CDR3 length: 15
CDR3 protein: CASSLYPGDNYGYTF
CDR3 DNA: TGCGCCAGCAGCCTCTATCCGGGGGACAACTATGGCTACACCTTC

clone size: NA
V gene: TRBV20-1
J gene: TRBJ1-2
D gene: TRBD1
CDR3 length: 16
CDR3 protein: CSATVTSGTGDYGYTF
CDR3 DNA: TGCAGTGCTACAGTAACTTCCGGGACAGGGGACTATGGCTACACCTTC

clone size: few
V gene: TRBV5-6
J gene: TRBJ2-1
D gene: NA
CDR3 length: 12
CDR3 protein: CASSLRLGPQFF
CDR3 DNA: TGTGCCAGCAGCCTCCGGCTCGGCCCACAGTTCTTC